This T cell receptor (beta chain) was identified during a study of T cell repertoires in cytomegalovirus infection. For the study at large: Matching HLA type, along with CMV infection, was indicated by public TCR beta signatures.

TCRdb reprocessed the reads with MiXCR, giving one entry per CDR3 protein. The sample shows under 200,000 distinct CDR3 sequences, 9.5% of them seen only once. The CDR3 is made up of 15 amino acids. CDR1 and CDR2 from the germline V gene are MDHEN and SYDVKM. Trimming removed 2 bases at V and 2 bases at J, with 12 bases between. This clonotype was counted ten times or more. The clonotype originates from a human donor in good health (CMV status not recorded). Some clones in this sample may be carry-over from other donors' samples. Sequenced input: PBMCs. The J gene is TRBJ2-5, the V gene TRBV28; a possible D gene is TRBD2 (6 bases). The CDR3 loop is CASSLGGVIQETQYF. The CDR3 DNA reads as TGTGCCAGCAGTTTAGGCGGGGTGATACAAGAGACCCAGTACTTC.